The next 9 T cell receptor beta chains were all read from a single sample in a study of PD-1 blockade in classical Hodgkin lymphoma. Brentuximab vedotin exposure varied, and every patient relapsed after autologous stem cell transplantation. The protocol was immunoSEQ multiplex PCR, while the TCRdb copy is restricted to in-frame clones and leaves out a portion. Of tens of thousands of clones listed, about 70% are singletons. The specimen comprised peripheral blood mononuclear cells (PBMCs), sampled at baseline. The receptors come from a human donor with classical Hodgkin lymphoma.

The rearrangement joins TRBV5-4 to TRBJ1-5; the D gene is possibly TRBD1 (5 bases). CDR1 and CDR2 (germline): SGHNT, YYREEE (reference sequence). The CDR3 is made up of 12 amino acids. Trimming shortened V by 5 bases and J by 9 bases, and 12 bases separated the two germline ends. Here the CDR3 DNA reads TGTGCCAGCAGTGACTCCGGGGGGCCCCAGCATTTT. It yields the protein CASSDSGGPQHF.

The V call is TRBV2, the J call TRBJ2-3; D uncertain. Trimming left V 6 bases short and J 6 bases short, with 10 bases between. The CDR3 spans 12 residues. Germline CDR1 SNHLY, CDR2 FYNNEI. The CDR3 sequence: CASRALGDTQYF. The CDR3 nucleotides are TGTGCCAGCAGAGCCCTAGGGGATACGCAGTATTTT.

V and J are TRBV7-2 and TRBJ2-1; 8 bases agree with TRBD2. The CDR3 loop spans 18 amino acids. CDR1 and CDR2 (germline): SGHTA, FQGNSA. Trimming cost V 2 bases and J 0 bases; bases outside gene matches: 9. CDR3 in DNA: TGTGCCAGCAGCTTAAGGGTAAGCGGGACTAGCTCCTACAATGAGCAGTTCTTC. This encodes CASSLRVSGTSSYNEQFF.

This clone was detected only once. The rearrangement joins TRBV5-1 to TRBJ2-1; D possibly corresponds to TRBD1 (5 bases). Germline V gene lookup returns CDR1 SGHRS and CDR2 YFSETQ. This CDR3 has 14 residues. V was trimmed by 3 bases and J by 6 bases, leaving 13 bases between them. This chain's CDR3 is CASSSLTDSNEQFF. The DNA of the CDR3 is TGCGCCAGCAGCTCCCTGACAGATAGCAATGAGCAGTTCTTC.

This chain links TRBV28 with TRBJ1-2, with D possibly being TRBD1 (6 bases). CDR1 is MDHEN and CDR2 is SYDVKM in the germline V gene. The CDR3 spans 17 residues. V was pared by 4 bases and J by 2 bases, with 20 bases between. CDR3 protein: CASSSIWGGTGNYGYTF. In nucleotides, the CDR3 is TGTGCCAGCAGTTCTATATGGGGGGGAACAGGGAACTATGGCTACACCTTC.

The chain combines TRBV27 with TRBJ1-4, with a possible D match to TRBD1 (5 bases). The V gene lost 0 bases and the J gene lost 4 bases, with 6 bases spanning the gap. Germline lookup yields CDR1 MNHEY and CDR2 SMNVEV (reference sequence). The CDR3 loop spans 14 amino acids. CDR3 sequence: CASSLSRGNEKLFF. The CDR3 coding sequence is TGTGCCAGCAGTTTATCGAGGGGTAATGAAAAACTGTTTTTT.

This clone was detected only a few times. The chain has TRBV7-9 and TRBJ2-7; 10 nucleotides agree with TRBD2. The V gene's germline CDR1 is SEHNR and CDR2 FQNEAQ (reference sequence). The CDR3 sequence is 15 residues long. Trimming took 3 bases from V and 4 from J; bases not matched to a gene: 6. CDR3 nucleotide sequence: TGTGCCAGCAGCTTGTCGCCTAGCGGGAGTTACGAGCAGTACTTC. The encoded protein is CASSLSPSGSYEQYF. Looking up the rest from reference TRBV7-9 and TRBJ2-7 gives the full variable domain: DTGVSQNPRHKITKRGQNVTFRCDPISEHNRLYWYRQTLGQGPEFLTYFQNEAQLEKSRLLSDRFSAERPKGSFSTLEIQRTEQGDSAMYLCASSLSPSGSYEQYFGPGTRLTVT.

The J gene is TRBJ1-1, the V gene TRBV7-2; TRBD1 agrees at 7 bases. CDR3 size: 15 residues. V lost 2 bases and J lost 6; bases outside the gene matches: 9. Germline CDR1 is SGHTA and CDR2 is FQGNSA. CDR3 nucleotides: TGTGCCAGCAGCTTAAGGACAGGTCTTAGCGCTGAAGCTTTCTTT. This sequence encodes CASSLRTGLSAEAFF.

In the case of this clone: Relative to the germline gene, one junction end is altered; a read error may explain this. The chain is built from TRBV15 and TRBJ1-6; tentatively, D is TRBD1 (5 bases). This CDR3 comprises 15 residues. Germline values: CDR1 LNHNV, CDR2 YYDKDF (reference sequence). This chain's CDR3 is CATSGDRDPGSPLHF. CDR3 sequence (DNA): TGTGCCACCAGCGGAGACCGGGACCCCGGGAGTCCCCTCCACTTT.